This T cell receptor beta chain was found in a study of identifying expanded T cells in peripheral blood. This clone appeared a few times. Looked up from germline, CDR1 is SGHRS and CDR2 is YFSETQ. Trimming cost V 0 bases and J 0 bases, with 13 bases left between them. CDR3 length equals 17 residues. Sequencing was performed with immunoSEQ multiplex PCR; in TCRdb, only in-frame clones are kept and a portion is missing. The sample records 80,000 to 95,000 clones, about 87% being singletons. This rearrangement joins TRBV5-1 to TRBJ2-1; tentative D call: TRBD1 (6 bases). This TCR was sampled from a person aged 18 to 70 in good health. Material for sequencing was blood. This CDR3 is CASSLARQESSYNEQFF. The CDR3 DNA sequence: TGCGCCAGCAGCTTGGCCCGACAGGAGAGCTCCTACAATGAGCAGTTCTTC.